This is a list of T cell receptor beta chains from one sample in a study of cytomegalovirus exposure and HLA in healthy donors. The assay was immunoSEQ multiplex PCR, and TCRdb's table has in-frame clones only and misses some. Of about 190,000 clones listed, 70% to 75% are singletons. Sequencing input: PBMCs. These receptor sequences come from a man younger than 40 in good health and CMV-seropositive. CDR3s include the opening cysteine and the closing phenylalanine or tryptophan. Each record gives: D gene, clone size, J gene, V gene, CDR3 protein, CDR3 DNA. The D gene is left open where the match is weak. The size entry is marked missing in some rows and otherwise reads once, few, many or a size class.

.,.,TRBJ2-1,TRBV29-1,CSADLSGRYEQFF,TGCAGCGCCGATTTATCTGGGCGCTATGAGCAGTTCTTC
.,many,TRBJ1-1,TRBV7-9,CASSPMNTEAFF,TGTGCCAGCAGCCCCATGAACACTGAAGCTTTCTTT
TRBD1,few,TRBJ2-7,TRBV4-3,CASSQRTGPTYEQYF,TGCGCCAGCAGCCAGCGGACAGGGCCGACTTACGAGCAGTACTTC
TRBD1,few,TRBJ2-7,TRBV18,CASSPPRDRGPRVGYEQYF,TGTGCCAGCTCACCACCGCGGGACAGGGGACCGAGGGTGGGCTACGAGCAGTACTTC
.,few,TRBJ1-1,TRBV13,CASSLGPPGRGTEAFF,TGTGCCAGCAGCTTAGGCCCCCCAGGGCGTGGGACTGAAGCTTTCTTT
TRBD1,.,TRBJ1-2,TRBV10-3,CATLPGQNYGYTF,TGTGCCACCTTGCCGGGACAGAACTATGGCTACACCTTC
TRBD2,few,TRBJ2-7,TRBV4-2,CASSQELAVAPISYEQYF,TGTGCCAGCAGCCAAGAACTAGCGGTCGCACCGATTTCCTACGAGCAGTACTTC
TRBD2,few,TRBJ2-3,TRBV7-2,CASSSGLAGALQYF,TGTGCCAGCAGCTCGGGACTAGCGGGGGCCTTGCAGTATTTT
.,.,TRBJ1-1,TRBV6-1,CASKRGINTEAFF,TGTGCCAGCAAGAGGGGGATCAACACTGAAGCTTTCTTT
.,.,TRBJ2-7,TRBV11-2,CASSLVASHEQYF,TGTGCCAGCAGCTTAGTTGCTAGCCACGAGCAGTACTTC
TRBD1,.,TRBJ1-6,TRBV6-5,CASRSQGDNSPLHF,TGTGCCAGCAGGTCACAGGGGGATAATTCACCCCTCCACTTT
.,.,TRBJ2-2,TRBV30,CAWSTLGLGELFF,TGTGCCTGGAGTACTCTAGGCCTCGGGGAGCTGTTTTTT
.,.,TRBJ1-2,TRBV7-9,CASSLPSWQGNGYTF,TGTGCCAGCAGCTTACCGAGTTGGCAGGGGAATGGCTACACCTTC
.,.,TRBJ1-1,TRBV15,CATSRGSPGNTEAFF,TGTGCCACCAGCAGAGGGTCGCCGGGGAACACTGAAGCTTTCTTT
.,.,TRBJ1-6,TRBV11-3,CASSERENSPLHF,TGTGCCAGCTCGGAGAGAGAAAATTCACCCCTCCACTTT
TRBD2,.,TRBJ2-7,TRBV27,CASRWGGGSYEQYF,TGTGCCAGCAGGTGGGGCGGGGGGTCTTACGAGCAGTACTTC
.,.,TRBJ1-5,TRBV30,CAWTQTGLGVKPQHF,TGTGCCTGGACCCAAACGGGACTGGGCGTAAAGCCCCAGCATTTT
.,many,TRBJ2-2,TRBV12-5,CASGLRQGNTGELFF,TGTGCTAGTGGTTTACGGCAGGGGAACACCGGGGAGCTGTTTTTT
.,few,TRBJ1-1,TRBV18,CASSPRQKSSTEAFF,TGTGCCAGCTCACCACGTCAGAAGTCGTCCACTGAAGCTTTCTTT
TRBD2,.,TRBJ2-2,TRBV7-6,CASSYGLAGRENTGELFF,TGTGCCAGCAGCTACGGACTAGCGGGGAGAGAGAACACCGGGGAGCTGTTTTTT
.,.,TRBJ1-5,TRBV19,CASSRGTGYNQPQHF,TGTGCCAGTAGTAGGGGAACAGGTTACAATCAGCCCCAGCATTTT
.,.,TRBJ1-2,TRBV2,CASSELAGAGYGYTF,TGTGCCAGCAGTGAACTGGCAGGGGCTGGGTATGGCTACACCTTC
TRBD2,.,TRBJ2-1,TRBV29-1,CSVDPLAGGLGRNEQFF,TGCAGCGTTGACCCACTAGCGGGAGGGCTCGGGCGCAATGAGCAGTTCTTC
.,few,TRBJ2-5,TRBV5-6,CASSLRRLRDQETQYF,TGTGCCAGCAGCTTGCGGAGGCTTAGGGACCAAGAGACCCAGTACTTC